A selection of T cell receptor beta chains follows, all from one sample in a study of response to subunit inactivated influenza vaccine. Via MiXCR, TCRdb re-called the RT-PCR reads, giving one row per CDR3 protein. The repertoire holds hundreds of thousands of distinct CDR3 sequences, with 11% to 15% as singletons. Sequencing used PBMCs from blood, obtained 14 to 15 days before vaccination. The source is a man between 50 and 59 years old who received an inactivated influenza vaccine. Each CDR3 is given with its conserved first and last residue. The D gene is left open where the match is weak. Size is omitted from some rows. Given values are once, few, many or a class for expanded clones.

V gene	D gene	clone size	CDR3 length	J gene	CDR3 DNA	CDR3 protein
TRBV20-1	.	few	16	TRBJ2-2	TGCAGTGCTAGGGGGTTGGTAAGGGAAGGAACCGGGGAGCTGTTTTTT	CSARGLVREGTGELFF
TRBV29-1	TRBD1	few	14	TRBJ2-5	TGCAGCGTTGTGCGGACAGGGGGCTTAGAGACCCAGTACTTC	CSVVRTGGLETQYF
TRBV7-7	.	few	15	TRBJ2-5	TGTGCTAGCAGCTTAGAGGGCAGGGGACAAGAGACCCAGTACTTC	CASSLEGRGQETQYF
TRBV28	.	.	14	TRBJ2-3	TGTGCCAGCAGTTTCATAGGGAAGTATGATACGCAGTATTTT	CASSFIGKYDTQYF
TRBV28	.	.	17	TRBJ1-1	TGTGCCAGCAGTTTATATCCATTCGGTCAGGGAAGGGCTGAAGCTTTCTTT	CASSLYPFGQGRAEAFF
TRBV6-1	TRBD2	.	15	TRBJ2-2	TGTGCCAGCAGGCGGGGGGCGTTGTGGCCCGGGGAGCTGTTTTTT	CASRRGALWPGELFF
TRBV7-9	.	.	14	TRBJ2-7	TGTGCCAGCAGCCCAGATTCCCGTCCCTACGAGCAGTACTTC	CASSPDSRPYEQYF
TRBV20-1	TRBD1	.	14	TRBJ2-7	TGCAGTGCTAGGCGGGGACAGGGAACGGGCGAGCAGTACTTC	CSARRGQGTGEQYF
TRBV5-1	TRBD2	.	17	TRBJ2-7	TGCGCCAGCAGCTTGGCCGGGGATAGCGGGGTCTCCTACGAGCAGTACTTC	CASSLAGDSGVSYEQYF
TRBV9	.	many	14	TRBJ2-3	TGTGCCAGCAGCGTAGAGGGCGGCACAGATACGCAGTATTTT	CASSVEGGTDTQYF
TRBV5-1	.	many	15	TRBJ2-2	TGCGCCAGCAGCCCAAGTGGAGGGAACACCGGGGAGCTGTTTTTT	CASSPSGGNTGELFF
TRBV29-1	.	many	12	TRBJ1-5	TGCAGCGTTGGTGGGGGGGATCAGCCCCAGCATTTT	CSVGGGDQPQHF
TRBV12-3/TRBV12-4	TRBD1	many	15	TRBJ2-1	TGTGCCAGCTCACCGGGGACAGGCTCCTACAATGAGCAGTTCTTC	CASSPGTGSYNEQFF
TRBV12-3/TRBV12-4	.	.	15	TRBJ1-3	TGTGCCATCAGCCCACCGACAGGCTCTGGAAACACCATATATTTT	CAISPPTGSGNTIYF
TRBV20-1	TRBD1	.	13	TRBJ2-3	TGCAGTGCTAAGGGACAGATCACAGATACGCAGTATTTT	CSAKGQITDTQYF
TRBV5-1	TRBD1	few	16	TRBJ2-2	TGCGCCAGCAGCTTGGGGGGACAGGCGGGCACCGGGGAGCTGTTTTTT	CASSLGGQAGTGELFF
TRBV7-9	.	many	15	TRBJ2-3	TGTGCCAGCAGCTTTGGCACATCTAGCACAGATACGCAGTATTTT	CASSFGTSSTDTQYF
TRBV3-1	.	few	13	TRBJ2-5	TGTGCCAGCAGCCACGCTCGACCCGAGACCCAGTACTTC	CASSHARPETQYF
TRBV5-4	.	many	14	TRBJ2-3	TGTGCCAGCAGCTTGGAATCTAGCGCAGATACGCAGTATTTT	CASSLESSADTQYF
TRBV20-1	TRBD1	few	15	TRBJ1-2	TGCAGTGCTGTATCACCTGGAGACAGGGGGACTGGCTACACCTTC	CSAVSPGDRGTGYTF
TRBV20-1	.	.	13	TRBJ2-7	TGCAGTGCTAGAGATTGGGCCTCCTACGAGCAGTACTTC	CSARDWASYEQYF
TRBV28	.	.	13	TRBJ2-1	TGTGCCAGCAGTCCCTACGGTCTTGACAAGCAGTTCTTC	CASSPYGLDKQFF
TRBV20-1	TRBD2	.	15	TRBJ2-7	TGCAGTGCGGACTACGCTCGCGGGGGGGCCGGGGAGCAGTACTTC	CSADYARGGAGEQYF
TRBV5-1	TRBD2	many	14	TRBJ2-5	TGCGCCAGCAGCTTGGTTAGCGGGAGAGAGACCCAGTACTTC	CASSLVSGRETQYF
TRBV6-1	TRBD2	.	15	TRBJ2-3	TGTGCCAGCAGCGGGACTAGCGAATACACAGATACGCAGTATTTT	CASSGTSEYTDTQYF
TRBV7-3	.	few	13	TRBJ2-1	TGTGCCAGCAGCTCCCGGTTCGGGGATGAGCAGTTCTTC	CASSSRFGDEQFF
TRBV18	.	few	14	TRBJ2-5	TGTGCCAGCTCACCACCAATGAGTCCCGAGACCCAGTACTTC	CASSPPMSPETQYF
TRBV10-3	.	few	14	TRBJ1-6	TGTGCCATCAGCCCGGGACGGCAAGATTCACCCCTCCACTTT	CAISPGRQDSPLHF
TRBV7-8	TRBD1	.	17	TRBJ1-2	TGTGCCAGCAGCTTAGTGCGGACAGGGTTCCCTACTGGTGGCTACACCTTC	CASSLVRTGFPTGGYTF
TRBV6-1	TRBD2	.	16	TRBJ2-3	TGTGCCAGCAGTCCTAGCGGGAGAGTTTCAGCAGATACGCAGTATTTT	CASSPSGRVSADTQYF
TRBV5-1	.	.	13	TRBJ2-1	TGCGCCAGCAGCTTGGGCCACGCCGATGAGCAGTTCTTC	CASSLGHADEQFF
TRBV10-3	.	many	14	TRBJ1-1	TGTGCCATCAGTGAGAGTCAAACGAACACTGAAGCTTTCTTT	CAISESQTNTEAFF
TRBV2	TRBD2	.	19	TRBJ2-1	TGTGCCAGCAGTGCCCCAAAGGGCCAGCGGGAAAACCCTTGGAATGAGCAGTTCTTC	CASSAPKGQRENPWNEQFF
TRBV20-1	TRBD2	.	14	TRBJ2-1	TGCAGTGCTAGAGATCTGGGCGGGAGAAATGAGCAGTTCTTC	CSARDLGGRNEQFF
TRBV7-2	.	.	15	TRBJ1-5	TGTGCCAGCAGCTTATACGGGCAGGTGAATCAGCCCCAGCATTTT	CASSLYGQVNQPQHF
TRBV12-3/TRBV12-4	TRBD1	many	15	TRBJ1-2	TGTGCCAGCGCGCAGGGGGGGCCTCGGATGTATGGCTACACCTTC	CASAQGGPRMYGYTF
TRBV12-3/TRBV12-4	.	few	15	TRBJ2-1	TGTGCCAGCATTCCGGGAGGAGGGGGGTTCAATGAGCAGTTCTTC	CASIPGGGGFNEQFF
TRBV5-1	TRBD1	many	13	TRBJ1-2	TGTGCCAGCAGCCCTGGACAGGACTATGGCTACACCTTC	CASSPGQDYGYTF